The sequence of this T cell receptor beta chain was determined in a study of PD-1 blockade in classical Hodgkin lymphoma. The study, taken as a whole, reports: TCR diversity rose significantly by C4D1 in CD4+ but not CD8+ cells. The study found complete responders had baseline diversity similar to newly diagnosed patients.

Every single patient, without exception, relapsed after autologous stem cell transplantation, and brentuximab vedotin exposure varied. Best outcomes ranged across complete response, partial response and progressive disease. The protocol was immunoSEQ multiplex PCR, while the TCRdb copy is restricted to in-frame clones and leaves out a portion. The sample includes some 30,000 clones, roughly 70% of them seen just once. A word on this clone: What it binds is not known.

The germline V and J ends were trimmed by 0 bases and 0 bases, with 20 bases remaining between them. Germline V lookup: CDR1 LGHNT, CDR2 FRNRAP. The CDR3 totals 19 residues. The sample consisted of peripheral blood mononuclear cells (PBMCs), taken before the second cycle of nivolumab. This receptor was taken from a human donor with classical Hodgkin lymphoma. The J gene is TRBJ1-2, the V gene TRBV12-5; D is possibly TRBD1 (5 bases). CDR3 DNA sequence: TGTGCTAGTGGTTTGGTCCTCGCGGGGACCACTGTACCTAACTATGGCTACACCTTC. This sequence encodes CASGLVLAGTTVPNYGYTF.